Listed below are T cell receptor beta chains from one sample, sequenced in a study of cytomegalovirus exposure and HLA in healthy donors. This table comes from immunoSEQ multiplex PCR, and its TCRdb copy is limited to in-frame clones, with some not included. The sample consists of more than 140,000 clones, around four fifths of them appearing once. Sequenced: PBMCs. These receptors were collected from a woman in her thirties or forties in good health and CMV-seronegative. The CDR3 runs from the conserved cysteine through the conserved F or W. The order of the fields is clone size, V gene, J gene, D gene, CDR3 DNA, CDR3 protein. A D gene is named only where the DNA matches it firmly. Where a row states a size, it is once, few, many or the class of an expanded clone; other rows omit it.

clone size: NA
V gene: TRBV28
J gene: TRBJ2-7
D gene: NA
CDR3 DNA: TGTGCCAGCAGTCCCTGGAGAACCTACGAGCAGTACTTC
CDR3 protein: CASSPWRTYEQYF

clone size: NA
V gene: TRBV11-3
J gene: TRBJ2-7
D gene: NA
CDR3 DNA: TGTGCCAGCAGCTCCTTTATATTGACCAGAGCGGGTCCCTACGAGCAGTACTTC
CDR3 protein: CASSSFILTRAGPYEQYF

clone size: once
V gene: TRBV27
J gene: TRBJ2-5
D gene: NA
CDR3 DNA: TGTGCCAGCAGTTTATTGGGGCCCGTGTACCAAGAGACCCAGTACTTC
CDR3 protein: CASSLLGPVYQETQYF

clone size: NA
V gene: TRBV7-8
J gene: TRBJ1-5
D gene: TRBD1
CDR3 DNA: TGTGCCAGCAGCTTAAGCGGGACAGGGGTTCAGCCCCAGCATTTT
CDR3 protein: CASSLSGTGVQPQHF

clone size: NA
V gene: TRBV27
J gene: TRBJ2-7
D gene: NA
CDR3 DNA: TGTGCCAGCAGCCTAACAGGGTTCTCCTACGAGCAGTACTTC
CDR3 protein: CASSLTGFSYEQYF

clone size: NA
V gene: TRBV7-3
J gene: TRBJ2-1
D gene: TRBD2
CDR3 DNA: TGTGCCAGCAGCCCCACCCGCACTAGCGGGGGGTACAATGAGCAGTTCTTC
CDR3 protein: CASSPTRTSGGYNEQFF

clone size: NA
V gene: TRBV18
J gene: TRBJ1-1
D gene: NA
CDR3 DNA: TGTGCCAGCCGCATGGGCCTGGACACTGAAGCTTTCTTT
CDR3 protein: CASRMGLDTEAFF

clone size: NA
V gene: TRBV18
J gene: TRBJ2-6
D gene: TRBD1
CDR3 DNA: TGTGCCAGCTCACCGACAGGGGGCGCTGGGGCCAACGTCCTGACTTTC
CDR3 protein: CASSPTGGAGANVLTF

clone size: NA
V gene: TRBV27
J gene: TRBJ2-1
D gene: TRBD2
CDR3 DNA: TGTGCCAGTATGGGACTAGCGCAAAATTACAATGAGCAGTTCTTC
CDR3 protein: CASMGLAQNYNEQFF

clone size: NA
V gene: TRBV29-1
J gene: TRBJ1-1
D gene: TRBD1
CDR3 DNA: TGCAGCGTTCAACCAAGGACAGGGCGGAACACTGAAGCTTTCTTT
CDR3 protein: CSVQPRTGRNTEAFF

clone size: NA
V gene: TRBV5-4
J gene: TRBJ1-2
D gene: NA
CDR3 DNA: TGTGCCAGCAGCTTGGGGTCGGGTAACTATGGCTACACCTTC
CDR3 protein: CASSLGSGNYGYTF

clone size: NA
V gene: TRBV30
J gene: TRBJ1-3
D gene: NA
CDR3 DNA: TGTGCCTGGAGTGTAGGGGGTTCCATATATTTT
CDR3 protein: CAWSVGGSIYF

clone size: NA
V gene: TRBV7-2
J gene: TRBJ2-1
D gene: TRBD1
CDR3 DNA: TGTGCCAGCAGCTCGGACAGGCGCAATGAGCAGTTCTTC
CDR3 protein: CASSSDRRNEQFF

clone size: NA
V gene: TRBV7-2
J gene: TRBJ1-4
D gene: TRBD1
CDR3 DNA: TGTGCCAGCAGCTTAGCCGCAGGGGGAAATGAAAAACTGTTTTTT
CDR3 protein: CASSLAAGGNEKLFF

clone size: NA
V gene: TRBV28
J gene: TRBJ1-5
D gene: TRBD1
CDR3 DNA: TGTGCCAGCAGTTTATATGGGACAGGGAAGGCGCCCCAGCATTTT
CDR3 protein: CASSLYGTGKAPQHF

clone size: NA
V gene: TRBV4-1
J gene: TRBJ2-3
D gene: NA
CDR3 DNA: TGCGCCAGCAGCCAAAAAAGTCCAGCGGGACACACAGATACGCAGTATTTT
CDR3 protein: CASSQKSPAGHTDTQYF

clone size: NA
V gene: TRBV19
J gene: TRBJ2-1
D gene: TRBD2
CDR3 DNA: TGTGCCAGTACCAGCCTAGCGGGAGTATCCTACAATGAGCAGTTCTTC
CDR3 protein: CASTSLAGVSYNEQFF

clone size: NA
V gene: TRBV7-9
J gene: TRBJ1-5
D gene: NA
CDR3 DNA: TGTGCCAGCAGCCCGCCGGATCAGCCCCAGCATTTT
CDR3 protein: CASSPPDQPQHF

clone size: NA
V gene: TRBV14
J gene: TRBJ1-1
D gene: NA
CDR3 DNA: TGTGCCAGCAGCCAAGGGAATTGGGCAGTCGCTGAAGCTTTCTTT
CDR3 protein: CASSQGNWAVAEAFF

clone size: NA
V gene: TRBV21-1
J gene: TRBJ1-1
D gene: NA
CDR3 DNA: TGTGCCAGCAGCAAAGGGACAGCGAACACTGAAGCTTTCTTT
CDR3 protein: CASSKGTANTEAFF

clone size: NA
V gene: TRBV19
J gene: TRBJ2-7
D gene: TRBD2
CDR3 DNA: TGTGCCAGTAGTATACGCGGGAGGGCCGTCGAGCAGTACTTC
CDR3 protein: CASSIRGRAVEQYF

clone size: NA
V gene: TRBV9
J gene: TRBJ2-2
D gene: NA
CDR3 DNA: TGTGCCAGCAGCGTTGGTAGATCGAACACCGGGGAGCTGTTTTTT
CDR3 protein: CASSVGRSNTGELFF

clone size: few
V gene: TRBV4-3
J gene: TRBJ1-2
D gene: TRBD1
CDR3 DNA: TGCGCCAGCAGCCAAGCGTACGGACAGGGATACTATGGCTACACCTTC
CDR3 protein: CASSQAYGQGYYGYTF

clone size: NA
V gene: TRBV5-4
J gene: TRBJ2-5
D gene: NA
CDR3 DNA: TGTGCCAGCAGCTTGGTTGGCGGGGAGGAGACCCAGTACTTC
CDR3 protein: CASSLVGGEETQYF

clone size: NA
V gene: TRBV7-9
J gene: TRBJ1-1
D gene: NA
CDR3 DNA: TGTGCCAGCAGCGGGGGGGTCGGCCTGAACACTGAAGCTTTCTTT
CDR3 protein: CASSGGVGLNTEAFF

clone size: few
V gene: TRBV19
J gene: TRBJ2-2
D gene: NA
CDR3 DNA: TGTGCCAGTAGTCCGCGGACTAATACGAACACCGGGGAGCTGTTTTTT
CDR3 protein: CASSPRTNTNTGELFF

clone size: once
V gene: TRBV5-6
J gene: TRBJ2-7
D gene: NA
CDR3 DNA: TGTGCCAGCAGCTTGGCCTTAGGGGGAATCTACGAGCAGTACTTC
CDR3 protein: CASSLALGGIYEQYF

clone size: NA
V gene: TRBV27
J gene: TRBJ1-3
D gene: NA
CDR3 DNA: TGTGCCAGCAGTTTATCGGGGGCCAGCTCTGGAAACACCATATATTTT
CDR3 protein: CASSLSGASSGNTIYF

clone size: NA
V gene: TRBV5-1
J gene: TRBJ1-1
D gene: NA
CDR3 DNA: TGCGCCAGCAGCTTCTCGGTCCTGAACACTGAAGCTTTCTTT
CDR3 protein: CASSFSVLNTEAFF

clone size: NA
V gene: TRBV30
J gene: TRBJ1-5
D gene: NA
CDR3 DNA: TGTGCCTGGAGCGTCCCAGGGGCTGTAAATCAGCCCCAGCATTTT
CDR3 protein: CAWSVPGAVNQPQHF

clone size: NA
V gene: TRBV15
J gene: TRBJ2-7
D gene: NA
CDR3 DNA: TGTGCCACCAGCAGAGGGGGGGACCTCGCATACGAGCAGTACTTC
CDR3 protein: CATSRGGDLAYEQYF

clone size: NA
V gene: TRBV28
J gene: TRBJ1-4
D gene: TRBD1
CDR3 DNA: TGTGCCAGCAGTTCAAACGGACAGGGCCCTAAGGAAAAACTGTTTTTT
CDR3 protein: CASSSNGQGPKEKLFF

clone size: NA
V gene: TRBV7-9
J gene: TRBJ2-1
D gene: TRBD1
CDR3 DNA: TGTGCCAGCAGTGTAGCAACAGGGGGACTGGGTGGTGAGCAGTTCTTC
CDR3 protein: CASSVATGGLGGEQFF

clone size: NA
V gene: TRBV2
J gene: TRBJ1-1
D gene: TRBD1
CDR3 DNA: TGTGCCAGCAGAGACCGGACAGGGGGGGGCACTGAAGCTTTCTTT
CDR3 protein: CASRDRTGGGTEAFF

clone size: NA
V gene: TRBV7-3
J gene: TRBJ1-2
D gene: NA
CDR3 DNA: TGTGCCAGCAGCTTAACGTTGGATCGGGAGGGCGGCTACACCTTC
CDR3 protein: CASSLTLDREGGYTF

clone size: NA
V gene: TRBV7-2
J gene: TRBJ2-1
D gene: TRBD2
CDR3 DNA: TGTGCCAGCAGCAAGGGACTAGCGGGAGGGGACAATGAGCAGTTCTTC
CDR3 protein: CASSKGLAGGDNEQFF

clone size: NA
V gene: TRBV5-6
J gene: TRBJ2-7
D gene: NA
CDR3 DNA: TGTGCCAGCAGCTTGTTGTATGCGGACTACGAGCAGTACTTC
CDR3 protein: CASSLLYADYEQYF

clone size: NA
V gene: TRBV7-3
J gene: TRBJ2-2
D gene: TRBD2
CDR3 DNA: TGTGCCAGCAGCCCATTAGCGGGATTGGACACCGGGGAGCTGTTTTTT
CDR3 protein: CASSPLAGLDTGELFF

clone size: NA
V gene: TRBV7-9
J gene: TRBJ2-7
D gene: TRBD1
CDR3 DNA: TGTGCCAGCAGCTTATCCGTCCGGGACAGGGCCTACGAGCAGTACTTC
CDR3 protein: CASSLSVRDRAYEQYF

clone size: NA
V gene: TRBV27
J gene: TRBJ2-3
D gene: TRBD2
CDR3 DNA: TGTGCCAGCAGTTTACCCCCATTCAGGGAGGGTTCTACGCAGTATTTT
CDR3 protein: CASSLPPFREGSTQYF

clone size: NA
V gene: TRBV28
J gene: TRBJ2-1
D gene: TRBD2
CDR3 DNA: TGTGCCAGCAGTGTAAAGACTAGCGGGAGGGCCAATGAGCAGTTCTTC
CDR3 protein: CASSVKTSGRANEQFF

clone size: NA
V gene: TRBV11-3
J gene: TRBJ2-1
D gene: TRBD2
CDR3 DNA: TGTGCCAGCAGCCCCGTTAGTGTGACTAGCGGGCTCCACAATGAGCAGTTCTTC
CDR3 protein: CASSPVSVTSGLHNEQFF

clone size: NA
V gene: TRBV11-3
J gene: TRBJ2-2
D gene: NA
CDR3 DNA: TGTGCCAGCAGCCCCGGGACAAGCACCGGGGAGCTGTTTTTT
CDR3 protein: CASSPGTSTGELFF

clone size: NA
V gene: TRBV5-1
J gene: TRBJ2-1
D gene: NA
CDR3 DNA: TGCGCCAGCAGCTTGGGGGCAGGTCCCTACAATGAGCAGTTCTTC
CDR3 protein: CASSLGAGPYNEQFF

clone size: NA
V gene: TRBV6-1
J gene: TRBJ1-1
D gene: TRBD1
CDR3 DNA: TGTGCCAGCATACAGGGGGCTCGGTGGACTGAAGCTTTCTTT
CDR3 protein: CASIQGARWTEAFF

clone size: NA
V gene: TRBV6-5
J gene: TRBJ1-1
D gene: NA
CDR3 DNA: TGTGCCAGCAGTTACTCCAGGGGGAACACTGAAGCTTTCTTT
CDR3 protein: CASSYSRGNTEAFF

clone size: NA
V gene: TRBV30
J gene: TRBJ1-1
D gene: TRBD1
CDR3 DNA: TGTGCCTGGAACGGGGGGACAGGGTTTGTAGCTTTCTTT
CDR3 protein: CAWNGGTGFVAFF

clone size: NA
V gene: TRBV7-9
J gene: TRBJ2-1
D gene: TRBD2
CDR3 DNA: TGTGCCAGCAGCTCCGCGGTCGTAGCGGGAGGGCTTTACAATGAGCAGTTCTTC
CDR3 protein: CASSSAVVAGGLYNEQFF

clone size: NA
V gene: TRBV5-1
J gene: TRBJ2-1
D gene: TRBD2
CDR3 DNA: TGCGCCAGCAGCTTCTCCAGCGGGGGTACTGAGCAGTTCTTC
CDR3 protein: CASSFSSGGTEQFF

clone size: NA
V gene: TRBV6-5
J gene: TRBJ1-2
D gene: TRBD1
CDR3 DNA: TGTGCCACGGCCCGACAGGGTTCAAACTATGGCTACACCTTC
CDR3 protein: CATARQGSNYGYTF

clone size: once
V gene: TRBV30
J gene: TRBJ1-2
D gene: TRBD1
CDR3 DNA: TGTGCCTGGAGTGGAGACAGGGGCCGCTTGCGCTATGGCTACACCTTC
CDR3 protein: CAWSGDRGRLRYGYTF

clone size: NA
V gene: TRBV5-1
J gene: TRBJ2-1
D gene: TRBD2
CDR3 DNA: TGCGCCAGCAGCTTGGCTCCAGCGGGAGGTAATGAGCAGTTCTTC
CDR3 protein: CASSLAPAGGNEQFF

clone size: NA
V gene: TRBV18
J gene: TRBJ1-2
D gene: NA
CDR3 DNA: TGTGCCAGCTCACCGGGCCCCAACTATGGCTACACCTTC
CDR3 protein: CASSPGPNYGYTF

clone size: NA
V gene: TRBV5-5
J gene: TRBJ2-7
D gene: NA
CDR3 DNA: TGTGCCAGCACCCCCGGCGGATTTAGCTCCTACGAGCAGTACTTC
CDR3 protein: CASTPGGFSSYEQYF

clone size: NA
V gene: TRBV11-2
J gene: TRBJ2-7
D gene: TRBD1
CDR3 DNA: TGTGCCAGCAGCCCAATAACAGGGGGCGGGGGCCAGCAGTACTTC
CDR3 protein: CASSPITGGGGQQYF

clone size: NA
V gene: TRBV6-5
J gene: TRBJ1-1
D gene: NA
CDR3 DNA: TGTGCCAGCAGTTACAGAGGTGGCTACACTGAAGCTTTCTTT
CDR3 protein: CASSYRGGYTEAFF

clone size: NA
V gene: TRBV28
J gene: TRBJ2-7
D gene: NA
CDR3 DNA: TGTGCCAGCAGTTGGACAGCCTACGAGCAGTACTTC
CDR3 protein: CASSWTAYEQYF

clone size: few
V gene: TRBV28
J gene: TRBJ2-1
D gene: TRBD2
CDR3 DNA: TGTGCCAGCAGTCTAAGACTAGCGGATTACAATGAGCAGTTCTTC
CDR3 protein: CASSLRLADYNEQFF

clone size: NA
V gene: TRBV4-1
J gene: TRBJ2-2
D gene: NA
CDR3 DNA: TGCGCCAGCAGCCAAGCCGCGCCGAACCCCGGGGAGCTGTTTTTT
CDR3 protein: CASSQAAPNPGELFF